This entry is about one T cell receptor beta chain. The source of the sample is a study of CXCR3-negative and CXCR3-positive naive CD8 T cells. 5' RACE with UMI labels generated the TRB cDNA libraries. With the 5' RACE reads reprocessed, TCRdb shows one record per CDR3 protein and no DNA. The sample totals about 48,000 distinct CDR3 sequences; its top ten clones hold approximately 15%. The source material was memory CD8+ T cells from blood. The receptor was derived from a human donor in good health. Some clones in this sample may be carry-over from other donors' samples.

CDR3 sequence: CASSLANRGRYEQYF. The chain recombines TRBV18 with TRBJ2-7; the TRBD1 assignment by TCRdb is unverifiable without DNA. Looked up from germline, CDR1 is KGHSH and CDR2 is LQKENI. CDR3 size: 15 residues.